The 22 T cell receptor beta chains below all came from one sample that was sequenced in a study of cytomegalovirus exposure and HLA in healthy donors. 13 Jbeta primers and 60 Vbeta primers were used for the PCR. TCRdb's copy holds only in-frame clones and misses some; the assay was immunoSEQ multiplex PCR. Among 210,000 or so clones listed, 76% were seen once. Source material: PBMCs. Every receptor here comes from a man aged 18 to 35 in good health and CMV-seronegative.

The CDR3 DNA is TGCGCCAGCAGCTCCGGGACAGAGAACACTGAAGCTTTCTTT. Its protein product is CASSSGTENTEAFF. This sequence joins TRBV5-1 and TRBJ1-1; 7 bases are shared with TRBD1. V gave up 3 bases and J gave up 1 base; unmatched junction bases: 3. The CDR3 extends over 14 amino acids. CDR1 and CDR2 (germline): SGHRS, YFSETQ.

The V and J genes are TRBV29-1 and TRBJ2-3; the match to TRBD1 covers 7 bases. CDR3 length equals 13 residues. With V trimmed by 5 bases and J by 4 bases, 6 bases remained unmatched. CDR1 is SQVTM and CDR2 is ANQGSEA in the germline V gene. DNA for the CDR3: TGCAGCGTTAGACAGGGCGGAGCAGATACGCAGTATTTT. Its translation: CSVRQGGADTQYF.

The J gene is TRBJ1-5, the V gene TRBV27; 7 positions agree with TRBD1. V was pared by 4 bases and J by 0 bases, with 12 bases of the junction left unmatched. The CDR3 totals 18 residues. From germline, CDR1 is MNHEY and CDR2 SMNVEV (reference sequence). The CDR3 sequence: CASSSTRTGGYSNQPQHF. The CDR3 DNA follows: TGTGCCAGCAGTTCAACTCGGACAGGCGGTTATAGCAATCAGCCCCAGCATTTT.

This clone was recorded only once. V usage is TRBV5-4 and J usage is TRBJ1-1; TRBD1 agrees at 7 bases. The CDR3 loop spans 15 amino acids. Germline CDR1 reads SGHNT; CDR2 reads YYREEE (reference sequence). V lost 2 bases and J lost 4; bases outside the gene matches: 8. The CDR3 DNA reads TGTGCCAGCAGCTTACTACACACAGGGGTCACTGAAGCTTTCTTT. Its translation: CASSLLHTGVTEAFF.

The chain uses TRBV19 and TRBJ2-1; TRBD2 is a possible D gene (6 bases). Trimming shortened V by 7 bases and J by 8 bases, and 18 bases separated the two germline ends. Germline CDR1 LNHDA, CDR2 SQIVND (reference sequence). The length of the CDR3 is 14 residues. Here the CDR3 DNA reads TGTGCCAGTAAGTCTTTCGGGGGAGTCGATGAGCAGTTCTTC. Translation gives CASKSFGGVDEQFF.

V is TRBV5-1 and J is TRBJ2-5; TRBD2 is a possible D gene (6 bases). The DNA matches TRBJ2-7 better at its end, which makes the J call doubtful. CDR3 length: 14 residues. Germline V gene data show CDR1 as SGHRS and CDR2 as YFSETQ. The CDR3 loop is CASSKEGNLYEQYF. For the CDR3, the DNA is TGCGCCAGCAGCAAGGAGGGAAACCTCTACGAGCAGTACTTC.

Note on this clone: A read error may account for a junction end that differs from germline. The V and J genes are TRBV2 and TRBJ2-1; D might be TRBD1 (5 bases). This CDR3 region has 12 residues. Germline CDR1 is SNHLY and CDR2 is FYNNEI. Here the CDR3 DNA reads TGTGCCAGCAGTAAACAGGACAATGGGCAGTTCTTC. This translates into CASSKQDNGQFF.

V is TRBV6-5 and J is TRBJ1-5; D not certain. The CDR3 totals 14 residues. CDR1 and CDR2 from the germline V gene are MNHEY and SVGAGI. Trimming stripped 0 bases from V and 7 bases from J, with 10 bases between. The CDR3 DNA follows: TGTGCCAGCAGTTACTCGAGACAACAGCAGCCCCAGCATTTT. Its translation: CASSYSRQQQPQHF.

This clone was counted once. The CDR3 region is CSVIGASDTGELFF. CDR3 nucleotides: TGCAGCGTTATTGGGGCCTCGGACACCGGGGAGCTGTTTTTT. This chain joins TRBV29-1 and TRBJ2-2; D is possibly TRBD1 (5 bases). Trimming shortened V by 5 bases and J by 3 bases, and 13 bases separated the two germline ends. The germline V gene has CDR1 SQVTM and CDR2 ANQGSEA. CDR3 length: 14 residues.

The rearrangement uses TRBV10-2 and TRBJ2-7; TRBD2 matches at 7 bases. The CDR3 is made up of 14 amino acids. After removal of 6 bases from V and 6 bases from J, the junction contained 11 bases not matched to a gene. Germline V CDR1 and CDR2: WSHSY, SAAADI. The CDR3: CASRPLRDYGEQYF. In nucleotides, the CDR3 is TGCGCCAGCAGGCCCCTAAGGGACTATGGCGAGCAGTACTTC.

The chain recombines TRBV18 with TRBJ1-4; 7 bases match TRBD1. Trimming removed 2 bases from V and 14 bases from J; junction bases left unmatched: 14. The CDR3 has 15 amino acids. Per germline, CDR1 KGHSH and CDR2 LQKENI. CDR3 coding DNA: TGTGCCAGCTCACCAGGGGACAGCCAGTTCAGGGGGCTGTTTTTT. Protein sequence: CASSPGDSQFRGLFF.

A few counts support this clone. J is TRBJ1-5 and V is TRBV11-3; weak D call: TRBD1 (5 bases). The CDR3 extends over 19 amino acids. Germline CDR1 is SGHNT and CDR2 is YENEEA. V lost 1 base, J lost 7 bases, and 26 bases lay in between. As DNA, the CDR3 is TGTGCCAGCAGCTTAGGCCCGACAGTGCGGCCTTGTGTCGGACAGCCCCAGCATTTT. Translated: CASSLGPTVRPCVGQPQHF.

The gene calls are TRBV18 and TRBJ2-2; 7 nucleotides agree with TRBD1. This CDR3 is 17 amino acids long. The germline gives CDR1 KGHSH, CDR2 LQKENI. V lost 0 bases and J lost 1; bases outside the gene matches: 5. CDR3 sequence (DNA): TGTGCCAGCTCACCACCGCGAAGACAGGGGAACACCGGGGAGCTGTTTTTT. Protein product: CASSPPRRQGNTGELFF.

The chain recombines TRBV27 with TRBJ1-1; no definite D call. There are 13 residues in the CDR3. Germline V CDR1 and CDR2: MNHEY, SMNVEV (reference sequence). V was cut by 11 bases and J by 0 bases, with 13 bases left in between. The CDR3 DNA is TGTGCCTCCCAGTCGGGTATGAACACTGAAGCTTTCTTT. As protein: CASQSGMNTEAFF.

Only a few counts were recorded for this clone. V usage is TRBV5-1 and J usage is TRBJ2-1, with TRBD1 as a possible D gene (5 bases). V was pared by 2 bases and J by 6 bases, with 12 bases between. The CDR3 has 14 amino acids. Looked up from germline, CDR1 is SGHRS and CDR2 is YFSETQ. This CDR3 is CASSFGQSPNEQFF. As DNA, the CDR3 is TGCGCCAGCAGCTTTGGACAATCTCCCAATGAGCAGTTCTTC.

This chain connects TRBV19 to TRBJ2-3, with D unclear. Trimming left V 4 bases short and J 6 bases short, with 8 bases between. The CDR3 spans 12 residues. Germline values: CDR1 LNHDA, CDR2 SQIVND (reference sequence). For the CDR3, the DNA is TGTGCCAGTAGTAGGAGTGGGGATACGCAGTATTTT. The encoded protein is CASSRSGDTQYF. The entire variable domain, with the rest obtained from reference TRBV19 and TRBJ2-3, is as follows: DGGITQSPKYLFRKEGQNVTLSCEQNLNHDAMYWYRQDPGQGLRLIYYSQIVNDFQKGDIAEGYSVSREKKESFPLTVTSAQKNPTAFYLCASSRSGDTQYFGPGTRLTVL.

The V call is TRBV5-1, the J call TRBJ2-7; D unclear. Germline V gene data show CDR1 as SGHRS and CDR2 as YFSETQ. The CDR3 length is 13 residues. V lost 0 bases to trimming and J lost 4 bases, with 8 bases between them. The CDR3 DNA reads as TGCGCCAGCAGCTTGGGGCTCCAATACGAGCAGTACTTC. Translated, it gives CASSLGLQYEQYF.

The chain uses TRBV28 and TRBJ1-4; 7 positions agree with TRBD1. V lost 5 bases to trimming and J lost 0 bases; unmatched junction nucleotides: 3. Germline CDR1 MDHEN, CDR2 SYDVKM. The CDR3 is 15 residues long. The CDR3 bases are TGTGCCAGCAGTCCGGGACAGACAACTAATGAAAAACTGTTTTTT. Amino acid sequence: CASSPGQTTNEKLFF.

The J gene is TRBJ2-3, the V gene TRBV28; 14 bases are shared with TRBD2. The CDR3 is made up of 18 amino acids. V was pared by 6 bases and J by 0 bases, with 8 bases of the junction left unmatched. Germline values: CDR1 MDHEN, CDR2 SYDVKM. CDR3: CASSPRTSGRTSTDTQYF. The CDR3 nucleotides read TGTGCCAGCAGCCCTCGGACTAGCGGGAGGACTAGCACAGATACGCAGTATTTT.

Details on this clone: The junction departs from germline at one end; a sequencing error may be responsible. The chain joins TRBV20-1 to TRBJ2-7, with D possibly matching TRBD2 (5 bases). Germline values: CDR1 DFQATT, CDR2 SNEGSKA (reference sequence). CDR3 length: 11 amino acids. The CDR3 spells CSARAAYEQYF. The DNA for the CDR3 is TGCAGTGCCAGAGCGGCCTACGAGCAGTACTTC.

The chain employs TRBV19 and TRBJ1-4; the match to TRBD1 covers 7 bases. The CDR3 loop spans 16 amino acids. CDR1 is LNHDA, CDR2 SQIVND, per germline (reference sequence). With 4 bases clipped from V and 2 bases from J, the junction kept 7 bases outside the gene matches. DNA of the CDR3: TGTGCCAGTAGTACCGCCCCACAGGGGACTAATGAAAAACTGTTTTTT. Protein sequence: CASSTAPQGTNEKLFF.

This clone was detected only a few times. The CDR3 DNA sequence: TGCGCCAGCAGCTTTGGGCATACAAACACTGAAGCTTTCTTT. Translation: CASSFGHTNTEAFF. The V and J genes are TRBV5-1 and TRBJ1-1, with D uncertain. Germline V gene sequence: CDR1 SGHRS, CDR2 YFSETQ. The CDR3 runs 14 residues. Trimming took 2 bases from V and 2 from J, leaving 10 bases between them. Full variable domain (rest looked up from reference TRBV5-1 and TRBJ1-1): KAGVTQTPRYLIKTRGQQVTLSCSPISGHRSVSWYQQTPGQGLQFLFEYFSETQRNKGNFPGRFSGRQFSNSRSEMNVSTLELGDSALYLCASSFGHTNTEAFFGQGTRLTVV.